Presented here are 32 T cell receptor beta chains from one specimen sequenced in a study of spatial heterogeneity in lung cancer. The time point: sample taken at primary tumor resection. Unsorted whole RNA of tumor, nontumor lung or frozen PBMC was sequenced. MiXCR, applied by TCRdb to the 5' RACE reads, yields one record per CDR3 protein. The sample shows 13,000 or so distinct CDR3 sequences, 3.9% of them seen only once. The starting material was PBMCs, obtained at surgery. The receptors shown here come from a male donor with early-stage non-small cell lung cancer.

This clonotype was seen a few times. Because this beta chain is a stray read in a library intended to capture alpha chains, its abundance should not be given much weight. The rearrangement uses TRBV19 and TRBJ2-3, with D perhaps matching TRBD1 (5 bases). The V gene lost 3 bases and the J gene lost 4 bases, with 23 bases spanning the gap. CDR3 length: 18 residues. Germline CDR1 reads LNHDA; CDR2 reads SQIVND (reference sequence). CDR3 region: CASSMAYLARGPADTQYF. CDR3 in DNA: TGTGCCAGTAGTATGGCTTATTTGGCTAGGGGCCCGGCAGATACGCAGTATTTT.

This clonotype occurred many times. The size of this beta chain means little, since it is a stray read in a library made for alpha chains. The J gene is TRBJ1-2, the V gene TRBV3-1; possibly TRBD1 for D (5 bases). The V end lost 3 bases, the J end lost 6 bases, and 11 bases lay between the germline ends. CDR1 LGHDT and CDR2 YNNKEL come from the germline V gene (reference sequence). This CDR3 comprises 13 residues. CDR3 nucleotide sequence: TGTGCCAGCAGCCAGGGACGACCAGATGGCTACACCTTC. Residues: CASSQGRPDGYTF.

In its sample, this clonotype was seen many times. This beta chain is an off-target read within a library intended for alpha chains, so its frequency means little. V and J are TRBV9 and TRBJ2-1; no definite D call. The CDR3 spans 14 residues. Looked up from germline, CDR1 is SGDLS and CDR2 is YYNGEE. V lost 4 bases, J lost 3 bases, and 11 bases lay in between. In nucleotides, the CDR3 is TGTGCCAGCAGCCCCCACAAGGACTACAATGAGCAGTTCTTC. Its translation: CASSPHKDYNEQFF.

This clonotype appeared many times. The library was designed around alpha chains, so this beta chain is a stray read whose abundance carries little weight. The V call is TRBV3-1, the J call TRBJ2-6; D unclear. This CDR3 spans 14 amino acids. Germline loops: CDR1 LGHDT, CDR2 YNNKEL (reference sequence). V gave up 4 bases and J gave up 2 bases, with 6 bases separating them. The CDR3 is CASSLTAGANVLTF. DNA for the CDR3: TGTGCCAGCAGCCTAACGGCTGGGGCCAACGTCCTGACTTTC. Looking up the rest from reference TRBV3-1 and TRBJ2-6 gives the full variable domain: DTAVSQTPKYLVTQMGNDKSIKCEQNLGHDTMYWYKQDSKKFLKIMFSYNNKELIINETVPNRFSPKSPDKAHLNLHINSLELGDSAVYFCASSLTAGANVLTFGAGSRLTVL.

This clonotype was counted at least ten times. As an off-target read in a library built for alpha chains, this beta chain has a frequency of little significance. The chain joins TRBV2 to TRBJ1-5; 7 bases match TRBD1. This CDR3 spans 15 amino acids. Germline CDR1 and CDR2: SNHLY and FYNNEI. V was pared by 8 bases and J by 5 bases, with 12 bases of the junction left unmatched. DNA of the CDR3: TGTGCCAGCGGGTCGGGAGGGACAGATCATCAGCCCCAGCATTTT. Translating it yields CASGSGGTDHQPQHF.

In its sample, this clonotype is medium-sized. This beta chain represents an off-target read in a library built for alpha chains; its size is of limited meaning. V is TRBV28 and J is TRBJ2-1; 7 nucleotides agree with TRBD2. V was clipped by 10 bases and J by 6 bases; unmatched bases: 9. This CDR3 is built from 13 residues. CDR1 and CDR2 (germline): MDHEN, SYDVKM. The CDR3 sequence: CATPSGKVNEQFF. The CDR3 DNA reads TGTGCCACCCCAAGCGGGAAGGTCAATGAGCAGTTCTTC. Full variable domain (outside the CDR3, taken from reference TRBV28 and TRBJ2-1): DVKVTQSSRYLVKRTGEKVFLECVQDMDHENMFWYRQDPGLGLRLIYFSYDVKMKEKGDIPEGYSVSREKKERFSLILESASTNQTSMYLCATPSGKVNEQFFGPGTRLTVL.

This clonotype was detected many times. This beta chain is an unintended read in a library built for alpha chains; its size means little. The chain couples TRBV4-1 to TRBJ1-6; 9 positions agree with TRBD1. With 4 bases clipped from V and 8 bases from J, the junction kept 6 bases outside the gene matches. This CDR3 has 15 residues. CDR1 and CDR2 (germline): MGHRA, YSYEKL. The CDR3 coding sequence is TGCGCCAGCAGCCGACGACAGGGGGTGGATTCACCCCTCCACTTT. It is translated as CASSRRQGVDSPLHF.

This clonotype was detected only a few times. A library made for alpha chains picked up this beta chain off target, so its size means little. This chain uses TRBV20-1 with TRBJ2-7; 10 bases match TRBD2. Losses at the gene ends were 0 bases for V and 6 bases for J; bases not matched to a gene: 11. This CDR3 spans 16 amino acids. Germline CDR1 DFQATT, CDR2 SNEGSKA (reference sequence). The CDR3 nucleotides read TGCAGTGCTAGAGATCTGAGTAGCGGGAGGAAAGGCGAGCAGTACTTC. Translating gives CSARDLSSGRKGEQYF.

At least ten counts were recorded for this clonotype. The size of this beta chain means little, since it is a stray read in a library made for alpha chains. The chain has TRBV7-2 and TRBJ1-2; maybe TRBD1 (5 bases). CDR1 SGHTA and CDR2 FQGNSA come from the germline V gene. V lost 0 bases, J lost 4 bases, and 15 bases lay in between. The CDR3 runs to 16 residues. The CDR3 DNA is TGTGCCAGCAGCTTAGCGGGGGACGCCGGATTCTATGGCTACACCTTC. Translation gives CASSLAGDAGFYGYTF.

This clonotype was picked up many times. A library made for alpha chains picked up this beta chain off target, so its size means little. The CDR3, as DNA: TGTGCCAGCAGCCCCTCGCGATGGGGGAATGAAAAACTGTTTTTT. Translated: CASSPSRWGNEKLFF. V is TRBV5-6 and J is TRBJ1-4, with TRBD1 as a possible D gene (5 bases). V lost 4 bases, J lost 5 bases, and 15 bases lay in between. The CDR3 length is 15 residues. CDR1 is SGHDT, CDR2 YYEEEE, per germline.

This clonotype was seen ten or more times. The library was designed around alpha chains, so this beta chain is a stray read whose abundance carries little weight. J is TRBJ2-2 and V is TRBV6-2 or TRBV6-3, with no clear D. Trimming removed 5 bases at V and 6 bases at J, with 7 bases between. This CDR3 has 12 amino acids. The germline gives CDR1 MNHEY, CDR2 SVGEGT. The CDR3 sequence: CASSRPAGELFF. CDR3 sequence (DNA): TGTGCCAGCAGTCGCCCGGCCGGGGAGCTGTTTTTT.

This clonotype was seen at least ten times. A library prepared for alpha chains yielded this beta chain as an off-target read; its size is of little meaning. The rearrangement links TRBV4-3 to TRBJ2-6; 7 bases map to TRBD1. The V gene end was trimmed by 6 bases and the J gene end by 0 bases; junction bases not matched to a gene: 14. The CDR3 is made up of 19 amino acids. The V gene's germline CDR1 is LGHNA and CDR2 YSLEER. CDR3 sequence (DNA): TGCGCCAGCAGAACAGATAAAACGGGACAGCTCTCTGGGGCCAACGTCCTGACTTTC. It codes for CASRTDKTGQLSGANVLTF.

This clonotype was seen many times. This beta chain appears as a stray read in a library generated for alpha chains; its size is not informative. The chain employs TRBV3-1 and TRBJ1-3; the D is unclear. In germline, CDR1 is LGHDT, CDR2 YNNKEL (reference sequence). This CDR3 region has 14 residues. V lost 3 bases, J lost 0 bases, and 6 bases lay in between. The CDR3 protein is CASSQRGSGNTIYF. CDR3 in DNA: TGTGCCAGCAGCCAGCGGGGCTCTGGAAACACCATATATTTT. The complete variable domain, with remaining parts taken from reference TRBV3-1 and TRBJ1-3, reads DTAVSQTPKYLVTQMGNDKSIKCEQNLGHDTMYWYKQDSKKFLKIMFSYNNKELIINETVPNRFSPKSPDKAHLNLHINSLELGDSAVYFCASSQRGSGNTIYFGEGSWLTVV.

This clonotype has a count of ten or more. This beta chain turned up in a library designed for alpha chains; as an off-target read, its abundance says little. The V gene is TRBV24-1, the J gene TRBJ1-4; weak D call: TRBD1 (5 bases). The germline CDR1 and CDR2 sequences are KGHDR and SFDVKD. Trimming shortened V by 3 bases and J by 8 bases, and 15 bases separated the two germline ends. The CDR3 loop spans 15 amino acids. This chain's CDR3 is CATSDTGTLGEKLFF. CDR3 nucleotide sequence: TGTGCCACCAGTGATACCGGGACCTTGGGCGAAAAACTGTTTTTT.

This clonotype was recorded at least ten times. For a library built for alpha chains, this beta chain is a stray read; little rests on its size. The chain is built from TRBV7-9 and TRBJ2-7, with a weak D call TRBD1 (5 bases). Trimming took off 5 bases at V and 2 bases at J, with 16 bases between the two ends. This CDR3 contains 15 residues. CDR1 is SEHNR, CDR2 FQNEAQ, per germline (reference sequence). CDR3 region: CASSPDRTPTYEQYF. Here the CDR3 DNA reads TGTGCCAGCAGCCCAGACCGGACACCAACCTACGAGCAGTACTTC. Full variable domain (remainder filled in from reference TRBV7-9 and TRBJ2-7): DTGVSQNPRHKITKRGQNVTFRCDPISEHNRLYWYRQTLGQGPEFLTYFQNEAQLEKSRLLSDRFSAERPKGSFSTLEIQRTEQGDSAMYLCASSPDRTPTYEQYFGPGTRLTVT.

This clonotype has a handful of counts. Within a library made for alpha chains, this beta chain is off target, and its count is uninformative. The chain carries TRBV6-2 or TRBV6-3 and TRBJ1-1, with TRBD1 matching 7 bases. The CDR3 is 17 amino acids. The germline V gene has CDR1 MNHEY and CDR2 SVGEGT. The trim removed 2 bases at V and 5 bases at J, leaving 14 bases unmatched. CDR3 region: CASSYGDSQGSRTEAFF. The CDR3 nucleotides read TGTGCCAGCAGTTACGGAGACTCACAGGGGTCGAGGACTGAAGCTTTCTTT.

Comment on this clonotype: A library prepared for alpha chains yielded this beta chain as an off-target read; its size is of little meaning. This chain connects TRBV5-1 to TRBJ2-3; 9 bases fit TRBD1. Germline V gene data show CDR1 as SGHRS and CDR2 as YFSETQ. CDR3 length: 13 residues. The junction had 2 bases not matched to a gene; V was cut back by 4 bases and J by 5 bases. CDR3 protein: CASSQTGGDTQYF. The CDR3 nucleotides are TGCGCCAGCAGCCAGACAGGGGGAGATACGCAGTATTTT.

This clonotype has at least ten counts. This beta chain is an off-target read within a library intended for alpha chains, so its frequency means little. The rearrangement joins TRBV24-1 to TRBJ1-1, with D possibly matching TRBD1 (5 bases). The CDR3 contains 13 residues. The V end was cut by 5 bases, the J end by 4 bases, with 10 bases between. In germline, CDR1 is KGHDR, CDR2 SFDVKD. CDR3 residues: CATSGRGGTEAFF. CDR3 nucleotide sequence: TGTGCCACCAGTGGGCGCGGGGGCACTGAAGCTTTCTTT.

In this sample, this clonotype turned up many times. Since the library was made to target alpha chains, this beta chain is a stray read and its abundance is not meaningful. The chain joins TRBV6-5 to TRBJ2-7, with D unclear. V was clipped by 5 bases and J by 6 bases, with 14 bases between them. CDR3 length: 13 amino acids. From germline, CDR1 is MNHEY and CDR2 SVGAGI. CDR3 sequence reads: CASSGRSVPEQYF. In DNA form, the CDR3 reads TGTGCCAGCAGTGGCCGTTCGGTCCCCGAGCAGTACTTC.

This clonotype was seen repeatedly, ten times or more. This beta chain is an unintended read in a library built for alpha chains; its size means little. The rearrangement links TRBV30 to TRBJ2-6; D call uncertain. The length of the CDR3 is 14 residues. The germline V gene has CDR1 GTSNPN and CDR2 SVGIG (reference sequence). Trimming pared 5 bases from V and 0 bases from J, leaving 8 bases between. CDR3 sequence reads: CAWGKSSGANVLTF. CDR3 DNA: TGTGCCTGGGGAAAGAGCTCTGGGGCCAACGTCCTGACTTTC.

This clonotype is medium-sized in the sample. This beta chain was picked up by a library intended for alpha chains and is off target, so its count carries little meaning. The CDR3 spells CASSPAVASYEQYF. The CDR3 nucleotides are TGCGCCAGCAGCCCAGCGGTTGCCTCCTACGAGCAGTACTTC. V is TRBV5-1 and J is TRBJ2-7; D is perhaps TRBD2 (5 bases). CDR3 length: 14 residues. Trimming removed 4 bases at V and 0 bases at J, with 11 bases between. Germline V gives CDR1 SGHRS, CDR2 YFSETQ.

A note on this clonotype: With the library built for alpha chains, this beta chain is off target and its frequency is not meaningful. The rearrangement uses TRBV19 and TRBJ1-5; perhaps TRBD1 as D (6 bases). Germline values: CDR1 LNHDA, CDR2 SQIVND (reference sequence). This CDR3 contains 14 residues. V lost 3 bases, J lost 3 bases, and 9 bases lay in between. CDR3 in DNA: TGTGCCAGTAGTATGTGGACAGACAATCAGCCCCAGCATTTT. Its protein is CASSMWTDNQPQHF. The full variable domain, completed using reference TRBV19 and TRBJ1-5, is DGGITQSPKYLFRKEGQNVTLSCEQNLNHDAMYWYRQDPGQGLRLIYYSQIVNDFQKGDIAEGYSVSREKKESFPLTVTSAQKNPTAFYLCASSMWTDNQPQHFGDGTRLSIL.

This clonotype has ten or more counts. Found in a library prepared for alpha chains, this beta chain is an off-target read, and its abundance has little meaning. This chain joins TRBV15 and TRBJ2-5; 9 bases are a match to TRBD1. V shed 3 bases, J shed 6 bases, and the junction held 5 bases outside the gene matches. The germline V gene encodes CDR1 LNHNV and CDR2 YYDKDF (reference sequence). The CDR3 is 14 residues long. The CDR3 coding sequence is TGTGCCACCAGCAGGGAACAGGGGGCAAAGACCCAGTACTTC. Translation gives CATSREQGAKTQYF.

The table lists this clonotype with many counts. This beta chain is an unintended read in a library built for alpha chains; its size means little. This chain connects TRBV4-3 to TRBJ2-2, with 8 bases aligning to TRBD1. Germline-derived CDR1 and CDR2 are LGHNA and YSLEER. This CDR3 contains 14 residues. With 4 bases clipped from V and 7 bases from J, the junction kept 5 bases outside the gene matches. CDR3 protein: CASSPDRVGGELFF. The CDR3, as DNA: TGCGCCAGCAGCCCGGACAGGGTGGGCGGGGAGCTGTTTTTT.

This clonotype was seen ten or more times. The library was built for alpha chains, so this beta chain is an off-target read and its size means little. The rearrangement links TRBV11-1 to TRBJ2-1; 7 bases align to TRBD2. V trimming: 5 bases; J trimming: 6 bases; junction bases outside the gene matches: 13. This CDR3 contains 16 residues. The germline CDR1 and CDR2 sequences are SGHAT and FQDESV (reference sequence). The CDR3 here is CASSPGVGGPFNEQFF. The CDR3 bases are TGTGCCAGCAGCCCGGGGGTGGGAGGGCCTTTCAATGAGCAGTTCTTC.

This clonotype was recorded at least ten times. This beta chain appears as a stray read in a library generated for alpha chains; its size is not informative. The chain combines TRBV7-9 with TRBJ2-7; D uncertain. V lost 5 bases, J lost 3 bases, and 14 bases lay in between. The CDR3 sequence is 14 residues long. The V gene's germline CDR1 is SEHNR and CDR2 FQNEAQ (reference sequence). The CDR3 coding sequence is TGTGCCAGCAGCCTCGACAACCCAATCTACGAGCAGTACTTC. It encodes CASSLDNPIYEQYF.

This clonotype has a count of ten or more. This beta chain is a stray sequence in a library constructed for alpha chains; its clone size is not meaningful. V and J are TRBV28 and TRBJ2-5, with a possible D match to TRBD2 (7 bases). In germline, CDR1 is MDHEN, CDR2 SYDVKM. The CDR3 is made up of 14 amino acids. V lost 6 bases and J 4 bases, leaving 15 bases between the germline ends. The CDR3 sequence: CASRPAGAVETQYF. CDR3 sequence (DNA): TGTGCCAGCAGACCTGCGGGGGCCGTAGAGACCCAGTACTTC.

This clonotype occurred many times. This beta chain is an unintended read in a library built for alpha chains; its size means little. This chain uses TRBV20-1 with TRBJ2-7; 10 bases align to TRBD2. Germline V gene lookup returns CDR1 DFQATT and CDR2 SNEGSKA (reference sequence). The trim removed 7 bases at V and 1 base at J, leaving 1 base unmatched. The CDR3 is 12 amino acids. The CDR3 coding sequence is TGCAGTGTGACTAGCGGGTCCTACGAGCAGTACTTC. This translates into CSVTSGSYEQYF.

As to this clonotype: Given the absence of the conserved phenylalanine or tryptophan at the CDR3 end, a read error is likely. In a library made to pick up alpha chains, this beta chain is a stray read with a size that means little. The rearrangement links TRBV5-6 to TRBJ2-5; TRBD1 matches at 8 bases. The CDR3 has 14 residues. Germline CDR1 SGHDT, CDR2 YYEEEE. The CDR3 loop reads CASRTGQAQEAQYY. The CDR3 coding sequence is TGTGCCAGCAGAACGGGACAGGCACAAGAGGCCCAGTACTAC.

The table lists this clonotype with many counts. This beta chain is off target for a library built for alpha chains, so its abundance means little. The rearrangement joins TRBV7-2 to TRBJ2-7, with D unclear. CDR1 is SGHTA and CDR2 is FQGNSA in the germline V gene. This CDR3 is 14 amino acids long. V was cut by 5 bases and J by 1 base, with 12 bases left in between. The CDR3: CASSPPWGSYEQYF. In nucleotides, the CDR3 is TGTGCCAGCAGCCCACCCTGGGGTTCCTACGAGCAGTACTTC.

This clonotype was counted ten times or more. This beta chain turned up in a library designed for alpha chains; as an off-target read, its abundance says little. The chain combines TRBV4-1 with TRBJ2-5; perhaps TRBD2 as D (6 bases). V lost 4 bases to trimming and J lost 3 bases, with 18 bases between them. Germline assignment: CDR1 MGHRA and CDR2 YSYEKL. The CDR3 loop spans 16 amino acids. The CDR3 DNA follows: TGCGCCAGCAGCCGAAGGATAGGGACGGGAGAAGAGACCCAGTACTTC. Its protein product is CASSRRIGTGEETQYF.

Comments on this clonotype: For a library built for alpha chains, this beta chain is a stray read; little rests on its size. This sequence joins TRBV2 and TRBJ2-7; D ambiguous. Germline V CDR1 and CDR2: SNHLY, FYNNEI. The V end lost 8 bases, the J end lost 1 base, and 6 bases lay between the germline ends. The CDR3 has 11 amino acids. The CDR3 bases are TGTGCCAGCGTTCTTTCCTACGAGCAGTACTTC. Translating gives CASVLSYEQYF.